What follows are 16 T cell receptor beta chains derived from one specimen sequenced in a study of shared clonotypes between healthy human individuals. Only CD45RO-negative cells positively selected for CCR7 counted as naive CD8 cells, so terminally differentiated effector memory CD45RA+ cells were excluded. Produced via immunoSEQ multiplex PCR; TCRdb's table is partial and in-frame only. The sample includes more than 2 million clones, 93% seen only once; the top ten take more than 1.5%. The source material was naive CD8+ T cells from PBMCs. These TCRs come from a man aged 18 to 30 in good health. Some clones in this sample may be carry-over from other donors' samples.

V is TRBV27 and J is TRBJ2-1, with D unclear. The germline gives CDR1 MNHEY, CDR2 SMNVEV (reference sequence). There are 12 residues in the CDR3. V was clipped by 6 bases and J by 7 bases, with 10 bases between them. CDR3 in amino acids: CASRMTRNEQFF. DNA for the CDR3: TGTGCCAGCAGGATGACCCGTAATGAGCAGTTCTTC.

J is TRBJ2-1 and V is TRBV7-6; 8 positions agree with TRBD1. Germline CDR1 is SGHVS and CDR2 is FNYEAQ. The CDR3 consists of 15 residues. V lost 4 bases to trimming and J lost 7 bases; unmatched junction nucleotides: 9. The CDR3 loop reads CASSSQRTGRNEQFF. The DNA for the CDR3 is TGTGCCAGCAGCTCTCAACGGACAGGGCGGAATGAGCAGTTCTTC.

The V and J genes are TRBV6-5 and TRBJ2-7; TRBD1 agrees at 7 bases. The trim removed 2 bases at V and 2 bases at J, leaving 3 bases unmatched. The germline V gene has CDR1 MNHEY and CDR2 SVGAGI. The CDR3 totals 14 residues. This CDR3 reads CASSYGTETYEQYF. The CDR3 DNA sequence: TGTGCCAGCAGTTACGGGACAGAAACCTACGAGCAGTACTTC.

The CDR3 DNA is TGTGCCAGCAGTGACACAATTATTCGCCTCGGACAGGGCTATGGCTACACCTTC. Residues: CASSDTIIRLGQGYGYTF. The rearrangement links TRBV28 to TRBJ1-2; TRBD1 agrees at 8 bases. Germline CDR1 MDHEN, CDR2 SYDVKM. CDR3 size: 18 residues. V shed 5 bases and J 4 bases; nucleotides not matched to a gene: 18.

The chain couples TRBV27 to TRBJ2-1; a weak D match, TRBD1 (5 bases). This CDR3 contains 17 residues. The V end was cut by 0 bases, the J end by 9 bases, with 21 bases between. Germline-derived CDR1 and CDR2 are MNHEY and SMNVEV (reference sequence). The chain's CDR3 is CASSLSWGRVYAGEQFF. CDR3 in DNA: TGTGCCAGCAGTTTATCATGGGGCAGGGTATATGCCGGTGAGCAGTTCTTC.

CDR3 amino acids: CASSTGTWIQNEQFF. The CDR3 DNA reads TGTGCCAGCAGTACTGGGACTTGGATTCAGAATGAGCAGTTCTTC. This chain connects TRBV27 to TRBJ2-1; D is possibly TRBD2 (6 bases). Germline V gives CDR1 MNHEY, CDR2 SMNVEV (reference sequence). V lost 5 bases and J 7 bases, leaving 18 bases between the germline ends. The CDR3 has 15 residues.

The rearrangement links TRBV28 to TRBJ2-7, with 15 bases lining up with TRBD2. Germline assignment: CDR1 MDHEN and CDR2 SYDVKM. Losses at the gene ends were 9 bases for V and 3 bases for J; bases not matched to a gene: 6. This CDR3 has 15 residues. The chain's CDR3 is CASSPGLAGGYEQYF. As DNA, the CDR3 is TGTGCCAGTAGCCCGGGACTAGCGGGAGGCTACGAGCAGTACTTC.

CDR3 in DNA: TGTGCCAGCAGTGACGTTCTTACAGTAGACAATGAAGCTTTCTTT. Its translation: CASSDVLTVDNEAFF. The J gene is TRBJ1-1, the V gene TRBV6-1; D unclear. The CDR3 contains 15 residues. Deletions cut 3 bases from V and 7 bases from J, with 18 bases between. CDR1 is MNHNS and CDR2 is SASEGT in the germline V gene.

For the CDR3, the DNA is TGTGCCAGCAGCTTAGCACAGGGGGCAGGGAATGAGCAGTTCTTC. Translation gives CASSLAQGAGNEQFF. This rearrangement joins TRBV7-9 to TRBJ2-1; 9 bases are shared with TRBD1. Trimming cost V 0 bases and J 7 bases; bases outside gene matches: 4. The CDR3 runs 15 residues. Germline CDR1 reads SEHNR; CDR2 reads FQNEAQ (reference sequence).

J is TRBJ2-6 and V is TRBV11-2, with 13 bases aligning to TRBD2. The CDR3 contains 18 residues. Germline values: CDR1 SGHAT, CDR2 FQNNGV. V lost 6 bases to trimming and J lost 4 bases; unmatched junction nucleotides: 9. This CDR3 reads CASRSGTSGILGANVLTF. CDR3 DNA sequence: TGTGCCAGCAGGTCCGGGACTAGCGGGATTTTGGGGGCCAACGTCCTGACTTTC.

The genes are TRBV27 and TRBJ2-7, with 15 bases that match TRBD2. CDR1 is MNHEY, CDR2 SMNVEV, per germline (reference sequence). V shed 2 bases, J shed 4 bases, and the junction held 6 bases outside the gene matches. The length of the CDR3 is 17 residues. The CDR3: CASSLPGLAGGPYEQYF. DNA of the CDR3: TGTGCCAGCAGTTTACCTGGACTAGCGGGAGGGCCGTACGAGCAGTACTTC.

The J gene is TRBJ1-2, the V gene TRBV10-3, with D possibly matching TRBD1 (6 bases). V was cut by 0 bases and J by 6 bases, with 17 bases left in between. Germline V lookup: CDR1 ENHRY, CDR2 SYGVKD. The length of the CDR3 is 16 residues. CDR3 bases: TGTGCCATCAGTGAGTCGAGATGGGCGGCAGGGGATGGCTACACCTTC. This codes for CAISESRWAAGDGYTF.

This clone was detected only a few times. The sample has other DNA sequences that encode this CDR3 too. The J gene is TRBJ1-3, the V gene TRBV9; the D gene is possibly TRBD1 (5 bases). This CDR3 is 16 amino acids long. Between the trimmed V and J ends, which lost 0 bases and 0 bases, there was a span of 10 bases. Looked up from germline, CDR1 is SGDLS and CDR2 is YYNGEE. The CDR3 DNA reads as TGTGCCAGCAGCGTAGGTGGGGCCAGCTCTGGAAACACCATATATTTT. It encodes CASSVGGASSGNTIYF.

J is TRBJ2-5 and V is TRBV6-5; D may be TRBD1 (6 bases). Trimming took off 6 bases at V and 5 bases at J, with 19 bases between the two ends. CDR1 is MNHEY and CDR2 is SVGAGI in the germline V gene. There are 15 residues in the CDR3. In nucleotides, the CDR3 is TGTGCCAGCAGCCCGACAGGTCCGGTTTCGGAGACCCAGTACTTC. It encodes CASSPTGPVSETQYF.

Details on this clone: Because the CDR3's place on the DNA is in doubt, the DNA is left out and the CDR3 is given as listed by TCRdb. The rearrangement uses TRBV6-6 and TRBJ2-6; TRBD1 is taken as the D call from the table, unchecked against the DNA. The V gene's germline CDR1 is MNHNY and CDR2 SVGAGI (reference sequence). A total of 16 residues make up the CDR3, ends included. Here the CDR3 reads CASSSSQKSGANVLTF.

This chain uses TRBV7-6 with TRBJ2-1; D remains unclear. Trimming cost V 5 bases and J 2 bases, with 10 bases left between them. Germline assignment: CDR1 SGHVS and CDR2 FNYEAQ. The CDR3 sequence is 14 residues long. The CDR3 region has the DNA TGTGCCAGCAGCCCCAGAGACCCCTACAATGAGCAGTTCTTC. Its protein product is CASSPRDPYNEQFF. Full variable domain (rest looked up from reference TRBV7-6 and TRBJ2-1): GAGVSQSPRYKVTKRGQDVALRCDPISGHVSLYWYRQALGQGPEFLTYFNYEAQQDKSGLPNDRFSAERPEGSISTLTIQRTEQRDSAMYRCASSPRDPYNEQFFGPGTRLTVL.